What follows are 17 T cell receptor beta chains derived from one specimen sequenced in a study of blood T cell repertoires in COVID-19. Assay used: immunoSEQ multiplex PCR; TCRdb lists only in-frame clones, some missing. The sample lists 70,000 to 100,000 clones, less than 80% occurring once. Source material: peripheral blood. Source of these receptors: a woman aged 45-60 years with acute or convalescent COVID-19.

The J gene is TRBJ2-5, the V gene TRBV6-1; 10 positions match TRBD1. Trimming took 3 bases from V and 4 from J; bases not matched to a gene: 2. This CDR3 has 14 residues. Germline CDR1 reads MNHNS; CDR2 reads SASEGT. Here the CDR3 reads CASSETGGRETQYF. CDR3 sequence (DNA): TGTGCCAGCAGTGAGACAGGGGGCCGAGAGACCCAGTACTTC.

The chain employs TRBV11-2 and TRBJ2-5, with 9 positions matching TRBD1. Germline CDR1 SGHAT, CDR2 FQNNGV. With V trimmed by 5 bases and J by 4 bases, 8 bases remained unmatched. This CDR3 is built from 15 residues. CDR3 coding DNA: TGTGCCAGCAGCCCGGACAGGGGACGGGGAGAGACCCAGTACTTC. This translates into CASSPDRGRGETQYF.

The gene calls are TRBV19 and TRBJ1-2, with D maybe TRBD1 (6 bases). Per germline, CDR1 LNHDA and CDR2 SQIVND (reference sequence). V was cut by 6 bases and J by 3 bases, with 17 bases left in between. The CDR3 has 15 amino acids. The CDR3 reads CASSLIGGDDYGYTF. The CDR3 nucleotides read TGTGCCAGTAGCCTCATTGGGGGCGATGACTATGGCTACACCTTC.

CDR3 protein: CASSLGTGGRAFF. CDR3 sequence (DNA): TGTGCCAGCAGCTTGGGCACAGGGGGCAGAGCTTTCTTT. The chain is built from TRBV7-2 and TRBJ1-1; 9 positions agree with TRBD1. V lost 3 bases and J lost 10; bases outside the gene matches: 6. This CDR3 spans 13 amino acids. CDR1 is SGHTA and CDR2 is FQGNSA in the germline V gene.

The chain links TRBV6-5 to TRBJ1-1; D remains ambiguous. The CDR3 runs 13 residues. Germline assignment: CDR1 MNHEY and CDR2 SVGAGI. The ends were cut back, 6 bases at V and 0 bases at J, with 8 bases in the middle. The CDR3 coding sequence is TGTGCCAGCAGCCTAGAATTGAACACTGAAGCTTTCTTT. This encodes CASSLELNTEAFF.

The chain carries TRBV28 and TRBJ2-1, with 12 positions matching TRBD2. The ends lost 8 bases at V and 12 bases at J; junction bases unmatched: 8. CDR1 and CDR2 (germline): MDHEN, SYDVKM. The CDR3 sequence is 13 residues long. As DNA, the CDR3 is TGTGCCAGCCGTTACCAACTAGCGGGGGGGCAGTTCTTC. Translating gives CASRYQLAGGQFF. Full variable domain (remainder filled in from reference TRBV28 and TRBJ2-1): DVKVTQSSRYLVKRTGEKVFLECVQDMDHENMFWYRQDPGLGLRLIYFSYDVKMKEKGDIPEGYSVSREKKERFSLILESASTNQTSMYLCASRYQLAGGQFFGPGTRLTVL.

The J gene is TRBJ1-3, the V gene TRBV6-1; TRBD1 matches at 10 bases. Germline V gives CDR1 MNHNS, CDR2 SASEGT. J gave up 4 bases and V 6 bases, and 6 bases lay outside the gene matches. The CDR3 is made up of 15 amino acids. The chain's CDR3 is CASSLTGGRGNTIYF. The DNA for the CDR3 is TGTGCCAGCAGCCTGACAGGGGGCCGAGGAAACACCATATATTTT.

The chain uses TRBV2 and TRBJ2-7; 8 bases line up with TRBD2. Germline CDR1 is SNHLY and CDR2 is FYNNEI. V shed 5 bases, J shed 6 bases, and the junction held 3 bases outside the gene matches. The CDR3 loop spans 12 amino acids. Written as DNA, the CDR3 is TGTGCCAGCAGTCCGACTAGCGTCGAGCAGTACTTC. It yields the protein CASSPTSVEQYF. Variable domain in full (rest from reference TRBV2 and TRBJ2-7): EPEVTQTPSHQVTQMGQEVILRCVPISNHLYFYWYRQILGQKVEFLVSFYNNEISEKSEIFDDQFSVERPDGSNFTLKIRSTKLEDSAMYFCASSPTSVEQYFGPGTRLTVT.

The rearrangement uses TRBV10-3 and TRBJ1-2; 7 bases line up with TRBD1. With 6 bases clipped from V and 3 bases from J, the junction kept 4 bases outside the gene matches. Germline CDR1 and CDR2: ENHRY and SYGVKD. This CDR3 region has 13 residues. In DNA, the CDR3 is TGTGCCATCAGCCTCGACAGGGACTATGGCTACACCTTC. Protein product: CAISLDRDYGYTF.

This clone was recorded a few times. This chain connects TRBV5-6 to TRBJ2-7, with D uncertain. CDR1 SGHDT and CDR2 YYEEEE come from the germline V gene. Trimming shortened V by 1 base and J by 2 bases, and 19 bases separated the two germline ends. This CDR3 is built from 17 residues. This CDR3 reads CASSLMFAGTNAYEQYF. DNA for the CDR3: TGTGCCAGCAGCTTGATGTTTGCAGGCACAAACGCCTACGAGCAGTACTTC.

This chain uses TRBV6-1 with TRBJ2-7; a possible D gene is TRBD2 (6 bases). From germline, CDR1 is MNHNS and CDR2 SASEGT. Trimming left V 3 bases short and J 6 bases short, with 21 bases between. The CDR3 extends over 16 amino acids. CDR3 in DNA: TGTGCCAGCAGTGACCGGGACTGGGGACCCATAGCCGAGCAGTACTTC. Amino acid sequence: CASSDRDWGPIAEQYF.

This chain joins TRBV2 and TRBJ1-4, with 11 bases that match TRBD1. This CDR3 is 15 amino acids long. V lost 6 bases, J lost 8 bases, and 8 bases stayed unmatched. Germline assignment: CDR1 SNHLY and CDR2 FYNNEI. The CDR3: CASRTGQGEWEKLFF. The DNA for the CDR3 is TGTGCCAGCAGGACGGGACAGGGGGAGTGGGAAAAACTGTTTTTT.

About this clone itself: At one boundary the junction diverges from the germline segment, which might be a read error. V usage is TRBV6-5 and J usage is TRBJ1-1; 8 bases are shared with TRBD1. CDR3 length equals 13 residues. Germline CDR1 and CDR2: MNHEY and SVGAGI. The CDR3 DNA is TGTGCCAGCAGAATCGACAGGGGTACTGGAGCTTTCTTT. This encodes CASRIDRGTGAFF.

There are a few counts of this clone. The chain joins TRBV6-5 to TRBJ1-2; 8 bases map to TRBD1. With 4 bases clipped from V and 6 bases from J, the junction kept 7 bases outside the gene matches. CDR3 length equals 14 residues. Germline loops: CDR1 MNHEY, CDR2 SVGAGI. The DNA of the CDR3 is TGTGCCAGCAGTTGGGACAGGCGCGCGGATGGCTACACCTTC. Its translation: CASSWDRRADGYTF.

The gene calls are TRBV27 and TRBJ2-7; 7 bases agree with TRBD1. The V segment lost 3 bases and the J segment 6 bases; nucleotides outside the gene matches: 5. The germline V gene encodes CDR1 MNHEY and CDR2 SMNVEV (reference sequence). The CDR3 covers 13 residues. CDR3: CASSLAGGFEQYF. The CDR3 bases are TGTGCCAGCAGTTTGGCAGGGGGTTTCGAGCAGTACTTC.

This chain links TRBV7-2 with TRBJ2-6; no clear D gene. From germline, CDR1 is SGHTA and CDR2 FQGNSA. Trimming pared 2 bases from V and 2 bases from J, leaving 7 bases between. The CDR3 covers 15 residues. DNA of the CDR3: TGTGCCAGCAGCTTACCCCTTACTGGGGCCAACGTCCTGACTTTC. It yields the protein CASSLPLTGANVLTF.

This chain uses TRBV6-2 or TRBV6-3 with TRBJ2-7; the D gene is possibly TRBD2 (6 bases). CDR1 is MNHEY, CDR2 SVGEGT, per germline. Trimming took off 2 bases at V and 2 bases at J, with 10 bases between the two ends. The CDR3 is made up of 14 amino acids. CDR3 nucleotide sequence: TGTGCCAGCAGTTACGGCGGGGTCGCCTACGAGCAGTACTTC. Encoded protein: CASSYGGVAYEQYF.